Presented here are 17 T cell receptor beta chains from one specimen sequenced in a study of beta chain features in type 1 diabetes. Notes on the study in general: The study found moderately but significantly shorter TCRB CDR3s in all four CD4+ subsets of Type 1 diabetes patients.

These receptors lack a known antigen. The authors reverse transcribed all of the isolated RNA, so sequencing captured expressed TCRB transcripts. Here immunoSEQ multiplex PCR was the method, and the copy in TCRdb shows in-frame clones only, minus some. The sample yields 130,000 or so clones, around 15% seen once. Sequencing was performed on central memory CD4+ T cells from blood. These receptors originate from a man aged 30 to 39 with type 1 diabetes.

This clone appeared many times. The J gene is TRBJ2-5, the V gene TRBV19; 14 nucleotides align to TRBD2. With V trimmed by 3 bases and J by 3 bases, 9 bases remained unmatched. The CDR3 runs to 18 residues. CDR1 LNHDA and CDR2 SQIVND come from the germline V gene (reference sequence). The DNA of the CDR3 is TGTGCCAGTAGTATTCGGGGACTAGCGGGGGATCGAAAAGAGACCCAGTACTTC. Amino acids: CASSIRGLAGDRKETQYF.

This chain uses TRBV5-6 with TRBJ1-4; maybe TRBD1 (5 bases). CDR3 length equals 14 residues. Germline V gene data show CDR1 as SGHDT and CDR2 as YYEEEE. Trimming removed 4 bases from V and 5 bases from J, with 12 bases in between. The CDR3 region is CASSLGTVNEKLFF. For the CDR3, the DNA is TGTGCCAGCAGCCTAGGGACGGTGAATGAAAAACTGTTTTTT.

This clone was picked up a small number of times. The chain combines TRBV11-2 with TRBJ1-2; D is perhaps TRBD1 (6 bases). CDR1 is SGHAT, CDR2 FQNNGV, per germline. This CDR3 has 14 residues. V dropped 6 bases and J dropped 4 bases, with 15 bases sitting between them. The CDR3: CASSSSQGSYGYTF. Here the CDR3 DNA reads TGTGCCAGCAGTTCGTCCCAGGGGTCCTATGGCTACACCTTC.

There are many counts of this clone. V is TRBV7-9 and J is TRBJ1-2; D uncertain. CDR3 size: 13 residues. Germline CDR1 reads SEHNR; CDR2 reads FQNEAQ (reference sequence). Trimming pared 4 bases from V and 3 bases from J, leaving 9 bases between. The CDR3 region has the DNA TGTGCCAGCAGCTACGAGGGTCACTATGGCTACACCTTC. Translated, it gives CASSYEGHYGYTF.

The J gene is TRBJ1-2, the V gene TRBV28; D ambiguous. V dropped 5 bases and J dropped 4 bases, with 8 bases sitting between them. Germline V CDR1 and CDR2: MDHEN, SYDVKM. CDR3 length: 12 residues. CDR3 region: CASSTAGYGYTF. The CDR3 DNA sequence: TGTGCCAGCAGTACAGCAGGCTATGGCTACACCTTC.

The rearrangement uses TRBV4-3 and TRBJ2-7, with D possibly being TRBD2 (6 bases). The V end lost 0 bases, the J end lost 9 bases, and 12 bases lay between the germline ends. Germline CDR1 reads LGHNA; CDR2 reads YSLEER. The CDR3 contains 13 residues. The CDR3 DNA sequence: TGCGCCAGCAGCCAAGACAGGAGGGCTGGGCAGTACTTC. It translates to CASSQDRRAGQYF.

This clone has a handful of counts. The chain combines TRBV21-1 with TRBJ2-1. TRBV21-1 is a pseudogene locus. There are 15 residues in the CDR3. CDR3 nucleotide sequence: TGTGCCAGCAGTCCCCTCGGGACCGACCCCAATGAGCAGTTCTTC. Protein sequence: CASSPLGTDPNEQFF.

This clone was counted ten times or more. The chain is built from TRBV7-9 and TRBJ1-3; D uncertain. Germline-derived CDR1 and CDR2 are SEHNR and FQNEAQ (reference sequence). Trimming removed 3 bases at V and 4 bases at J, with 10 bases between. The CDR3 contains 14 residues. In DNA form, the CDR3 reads TGTGCCAGCAGCTTTATCGCGGACGGAAACACCATATATTTT. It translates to CASSFIADGNTIYF.

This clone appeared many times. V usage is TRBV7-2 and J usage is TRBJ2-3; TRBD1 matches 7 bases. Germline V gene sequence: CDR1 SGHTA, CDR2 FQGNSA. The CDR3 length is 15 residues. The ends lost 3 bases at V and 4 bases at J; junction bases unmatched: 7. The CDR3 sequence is CASSFTGQKADTQYF. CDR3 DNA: TGTGCCAGCAGCTTTACGGGACAGAAGGCAGATACGCAGTATTTT.

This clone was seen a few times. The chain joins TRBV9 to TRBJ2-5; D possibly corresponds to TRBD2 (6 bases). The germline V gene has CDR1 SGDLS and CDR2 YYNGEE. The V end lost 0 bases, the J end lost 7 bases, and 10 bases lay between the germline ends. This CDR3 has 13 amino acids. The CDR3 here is CASSVEGGATQYF. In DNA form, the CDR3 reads TGTGCCAGCAGCGTAGAAGGAGGGGCGACCCAGTACTTC.

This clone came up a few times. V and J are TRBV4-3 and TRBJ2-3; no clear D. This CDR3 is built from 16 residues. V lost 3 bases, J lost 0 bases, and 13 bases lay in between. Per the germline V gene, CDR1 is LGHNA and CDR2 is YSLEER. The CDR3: CASSHLGGTSTDTQYF. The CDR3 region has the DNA TGCGCCAGCAGCCACCTTGGCGGAACTAGCACAGATACGCAGTATTTT.

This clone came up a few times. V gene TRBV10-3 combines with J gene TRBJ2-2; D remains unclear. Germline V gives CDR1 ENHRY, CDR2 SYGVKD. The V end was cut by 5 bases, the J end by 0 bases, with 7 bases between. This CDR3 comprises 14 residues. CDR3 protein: CAISWTSNTGELFF. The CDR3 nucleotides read TGTGCCATCAGTTGGACGTCGAACACCGGGGAGCTGTTTTTT.

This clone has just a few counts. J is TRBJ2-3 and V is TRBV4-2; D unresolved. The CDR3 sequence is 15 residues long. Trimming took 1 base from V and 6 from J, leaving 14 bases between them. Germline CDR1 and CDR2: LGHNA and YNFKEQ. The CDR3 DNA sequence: TGTGCCAGCAGCCAAGGCGGCGGCCTCGTGGATACGCAGTATTTT. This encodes CASSQGGGLVDTQYF.

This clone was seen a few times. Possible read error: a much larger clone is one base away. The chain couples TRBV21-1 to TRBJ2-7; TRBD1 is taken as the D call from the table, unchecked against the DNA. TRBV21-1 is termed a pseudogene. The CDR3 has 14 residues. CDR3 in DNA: TGTGCCAGTATGGCCAGGCCGCCCAGCTACGAGCAGTACTTC. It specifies CASMARPPSYEQYF.

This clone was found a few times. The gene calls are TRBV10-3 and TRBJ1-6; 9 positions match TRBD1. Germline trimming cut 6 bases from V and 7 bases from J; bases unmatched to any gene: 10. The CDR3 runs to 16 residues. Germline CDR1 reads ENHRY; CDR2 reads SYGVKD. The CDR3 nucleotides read TGTGCCATCAGCCCTTCCTCCGGGACAGGGAATTCACCCCTCCACTTT. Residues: CAISPSSGTGNSPLHF.

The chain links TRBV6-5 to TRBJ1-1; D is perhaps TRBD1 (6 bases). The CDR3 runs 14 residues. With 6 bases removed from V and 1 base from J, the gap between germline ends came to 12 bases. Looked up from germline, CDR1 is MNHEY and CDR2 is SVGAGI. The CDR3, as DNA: TGTGCCAGCAGGACCTGGGGGCAGAACACTGAAGCTTTCTTT. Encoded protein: CASRTWGQNTEAFF.

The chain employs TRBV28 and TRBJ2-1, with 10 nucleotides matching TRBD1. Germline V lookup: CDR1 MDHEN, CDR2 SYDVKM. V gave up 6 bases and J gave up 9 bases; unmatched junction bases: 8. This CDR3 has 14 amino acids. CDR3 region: CASSPGQGQGEQFF. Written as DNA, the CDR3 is TGTGCCAGCAGCCCGGGACAGGGGCAGGGTGAGCAGTTCTTC.